This paragraph reports one TCR beta chain. The entry originates in a study of blood T cell repertoires in COVID-19. Across the whole study: Sites across the United States, Italy and Spain contributed samples from acute and convalescent COVID-19.

Original methodology: Using reference gene primer amplification, nucleated cell counts were estimated. Generated by immunoSEQ multiplex PCR, the TCRdb table keeps only in-frame clones and is missing some. The V and J calls and clone size were taken over from that table, and D and trimming were inferred from the DNA. The sample shows around 50,000 clones, 86% of them seen only once. There are 13 residues in the CDR3. J gave up 8 bases and V 7 bases, and 13 bases lay outside the gene matches. CDR1 and CDR2 (germline): GTSNPN, SVGIG (reference sequence). Sequenced material: peripheral blood. This rearrangement joins TRBV30 to TRBJ1-1; 7 nucleotides align to TRBD1. The TCR comes from a woman in her sixties with acute or convalescent COVID-19. The CDR3 coding sequence is TGTGCCTCCTACCGGGGCGGGACAGCAGAAGCTTTCTTT. This sequence encodes CASYRGGTAEAFF.